These T cell receptor beta chains were read from a single sample in a study of naive and memory T cell subsets. TCRdb analysed the UMI-ligation and nested PCR reads with MiXCR anew, one entry per CDR3 protein. Of 9,700 or so distinct CDR3 sequences listed, about 6% were seen once; the top ten hold roughly 50%. The sample was CD4+ TEMRA cells from blood. The receptor source for this set is a human donor in good health. The CDR3 runs from the conserved cysteine through the conserved F or W. Each record gives: V gene, J gene, clone size, D gene, CDR3 DNA, CDR3 protein. The D gene is left open where the match is weak. Clone size is shown for a subset of rows, as once, few, many or a class of expanded clone.

v_gene: TRBV20-1; j_gene: TRBJ2-1; abundance: few; d_gene: -; CDR3nt: TGCAGTGCCACTCCCGTTTTACAGAACCCCTACAATGAGCAGTTCTTC; CDR3aa: CSATPVLQNPYNEQFF
v_gene: TRBV12-3/TRBV12-4; j_gene: TRBJ2-3; abundance: many; d_gene: -; CDR3nt: TGTGCCAGCAGGTCTTACTATACGCAGTATTTT; CDR3aa: CASRSYYTQYF
v_gene: TRBV18; j_gene: TRBJ2-1; abundance: few; d_gene: -; CDR3nt: TGTGCCAGCTCACCATCCTCTGGCCCGCGTAATGAGCAGTTCTTC; CDR3aa: CASSPSSGPRNEQFF
v_gene: TRBV12-3/TRBV12-4; j_gene: TRBJ2-5; abundance: many; d_gene: -; CDR3nt: TGTGCCAGCAGTTTAGGGGGATCCCCCGGAGAGACCCAGTACTTC; CDR3aa: CASSLGGSPGETQYF
v_gene: TRBV28; j_gene: TRBJ1-3; abundance: few; d_gene: -; CDR3nt: TGTGCCAGCAGTTTAGGCGCTGGAAACACCATATATTTT; CDR3aa: CASSLGAGNTIYF
v_gene: TRBV4-3; j_gene: TRBJ2-2; abundance: many; d_gene: TRBD2; CDR3nt: TGCGCCAGCAGCCAACCTAGCGGGAGGAACGGGGAGCTGTTTTTT; CDR3aa: CASSQPSGRNGELFF
v_gene: TRBV28; j_gene: TRBJ1-1; abundance: many; d_gene: -; CDR3nt: TGTGCCAGCACCCCCCTTGGTAGCGAAGCTTTCTTT; CDR3aa: CASTPLGSEAFF
v_gene: TRBV7-2; j_gene: TRBJ2-3; abundance: few; d_gene: -; CDR3nt: TGTGCCAGCAGCTTAGGGGGCGGGGTGGGCACAGATACGCAGTATTTT; CDR3aa: CASSLGGGVGTDTQYF
v_gene: TRBV6-1; j_gene: TRBJ2-6; abundance: many; d_gene: -; CDR3nt: TGTGCCAGCTCCCCCGAGGGCTCTGGGGCCAACGTCCTGACTTTC; CDR3aa: CASSPEGSGANVLTF
v_gene: TRBV12-3/TRBV12-4; j_gene: TRBJ2-3; abundance: many; d_gene: -; CDR3nt: TGTGCCAGCACCCTGGGCTCAGATACGCAGTATTTT; CDR3aa: CASTLGSDTQYF
v_gene: TRBV20-1; j_gene: TRBJ1-2; abundance: many; d_gene: TRBD1; CDR3nt: TGCAGTGCTACCGGGACAGCCATGGGCTACACCTTC; CDR3aa: CSATGTAMGYTF
v_gene: TRBV27; j_gene: TRBJ1-6; abundance: many; d_gene: TRBD1; CDR3nt: TGTGCCAGCAGTTGGAAGGGACAGTATAATTCACCCCTCCACTTT; CDR3aa: CASSWKGQYNSPLHF
v_gene: TRBV19; j_gene: TRBJ2-1; abundance: many; d_gene: -; CDR3nt: TGTGCCAGTAAATTGAGAGGGTACCGCAATGAGCAGTTCTTC; CDR3aa: CASKLRGYRNEQFF
v_gene: TRBV4-1; j_gene: TRBJ2-7; abundance: -; d_gene: -; CDR3nt: TGCGCCAGCAGCCAAGATTGGGACGGGACCCCCTACGAGCAGTACTTC; CDR3aa: CASSQDWDGTPYEQYF
v_gene: TRBV20-1; j_gene: TRBJ1-2; abundance: many; d_gene: -; CDR3nt: TGCAGTGCTTCTACAGGAGTCTATGGCTACACCTTC; CDR3aa: CSASTGVYGYTF
v_gene: TRBV5-4; j_gene: TRBJ2-5; abundance: medium-sized; d_gene: -; CDR3nt: TGTGCCAGCAGCTCGGGCCCCCAAGAGACCCAGTACTTC; CDR3aa: CASSSGPQETQYF
v_gene: TRBV5-6; j_gene: TRBJ2-2; abundance: -; d_gene: -; CDR3nt: TGTGCCAGCAGCCAAGGACCCACCGGGGAGCTGTTTTTT; CDR3aa: CASSQGPTGELFF